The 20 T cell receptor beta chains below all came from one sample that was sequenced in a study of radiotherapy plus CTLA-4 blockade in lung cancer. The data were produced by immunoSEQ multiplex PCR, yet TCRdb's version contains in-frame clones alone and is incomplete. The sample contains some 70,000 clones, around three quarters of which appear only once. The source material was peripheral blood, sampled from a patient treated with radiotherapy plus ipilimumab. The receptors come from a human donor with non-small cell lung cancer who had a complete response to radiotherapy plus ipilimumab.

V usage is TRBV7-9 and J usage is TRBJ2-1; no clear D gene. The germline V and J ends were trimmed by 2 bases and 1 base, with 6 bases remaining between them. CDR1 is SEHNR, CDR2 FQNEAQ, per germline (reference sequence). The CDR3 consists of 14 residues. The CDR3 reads CASSLSVSYNEQFF. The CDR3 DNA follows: TGTGCCAGCAGCTTATCAGTTTCCTACAATGAGCAGTTCTTC.

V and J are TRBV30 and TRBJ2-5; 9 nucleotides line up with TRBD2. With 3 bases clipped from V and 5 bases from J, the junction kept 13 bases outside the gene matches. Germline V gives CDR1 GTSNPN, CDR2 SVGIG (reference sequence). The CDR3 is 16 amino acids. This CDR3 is CAWRKVGGGAPETQYF. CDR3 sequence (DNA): TGTGCCTGGAGGAAGGTGGGCGGGGGGGCCCCTGAGACCCAGTACTTC. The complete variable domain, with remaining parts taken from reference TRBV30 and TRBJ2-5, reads SQTIHQWPATLVQPVGSPLSLECTVEGTSNPNLYWYRQAAGRGLQLLFYSVGIGQISSEVPQNLSASRPQDRQFILSSKKLLLSDSGFYLCAWRKVGGGAPETQYFGPGTRLLVL.

In nucleotides, the CDR3 is TGCGCCAGCAGCTTGGGAACTAGCGGGAGAGTTTTTTCGTGGGACGAGCAGTACGTC. This sequence encodes CASSLGTSGRVFSWDEQYV. The chain carries TRBV5-1 and TRBJ2-7, with 11 positions matching TRBD2. The CDR3 has 19 amino acids. Trimming cost V 0 bases and J 5 bases; bases outside gene matches: 16. Germline V gene data show CDR1 as SGHRS and CDR2 as YFSETQ.

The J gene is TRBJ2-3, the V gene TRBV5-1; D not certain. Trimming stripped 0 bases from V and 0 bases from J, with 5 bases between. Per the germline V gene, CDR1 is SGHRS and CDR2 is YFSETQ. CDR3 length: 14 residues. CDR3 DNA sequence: TGCGCCAGCAGCTTGGATCAGAGCACAGATACGCAGTATTTT. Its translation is CASSLDQSTDTQYF. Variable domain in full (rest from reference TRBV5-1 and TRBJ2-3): KAGVTQTPRYLIKTRGQQVTLSCSPISGHRSVSWYQQTPGQGLQFLFEYFSETQRNKGNFPGRFSGRQFSNSRSEMNVSTLELGDSALYLCASSLDQSTDTQYFGPGTRLTVL.

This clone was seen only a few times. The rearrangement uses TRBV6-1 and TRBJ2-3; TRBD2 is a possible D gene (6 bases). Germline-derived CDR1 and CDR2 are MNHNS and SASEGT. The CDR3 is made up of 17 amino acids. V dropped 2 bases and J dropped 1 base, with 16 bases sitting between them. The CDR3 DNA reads TGTGCCAGCAGTGAAAAATTTGGGGGGTTAGGCACAGATACGCAGTATTTT. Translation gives CASSEKFGGLGTDTQYF.

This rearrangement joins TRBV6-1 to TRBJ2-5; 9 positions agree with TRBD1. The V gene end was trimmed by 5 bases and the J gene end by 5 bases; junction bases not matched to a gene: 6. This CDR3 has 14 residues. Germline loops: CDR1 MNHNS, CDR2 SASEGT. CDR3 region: CASSRDRAGETQYF. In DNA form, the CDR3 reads TGTGCCAGCAGTCGGGACAGGGCGGGGGAGACCCAGTACTTC.

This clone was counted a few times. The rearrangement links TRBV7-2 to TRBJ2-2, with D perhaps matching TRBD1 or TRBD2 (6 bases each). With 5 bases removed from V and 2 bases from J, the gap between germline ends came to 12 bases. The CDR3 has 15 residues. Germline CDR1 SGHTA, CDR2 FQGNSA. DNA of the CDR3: TGTGCCAGCAGCCTAGGGGGGAGTAACACCGGGGAGCTGTTTTTT. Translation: CASSLGGSNTGELFF.

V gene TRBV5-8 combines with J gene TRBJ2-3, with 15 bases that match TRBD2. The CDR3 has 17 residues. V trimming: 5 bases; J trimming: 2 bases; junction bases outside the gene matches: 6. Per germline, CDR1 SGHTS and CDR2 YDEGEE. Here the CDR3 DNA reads TGTGCCAGCAGTTCCGGGACTAGCGGGAGGTACACAGATACGCAGTATTTT. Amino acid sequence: CASSSGTSGRYTDTQYF.

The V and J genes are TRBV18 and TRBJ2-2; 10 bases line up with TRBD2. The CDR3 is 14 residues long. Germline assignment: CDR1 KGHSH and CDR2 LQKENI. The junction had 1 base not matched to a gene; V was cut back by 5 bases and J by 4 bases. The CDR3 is CASSSSGGTGELFF. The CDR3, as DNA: TGTGCCAGCTCATCTAGCGGGGGCACCGGGGAGCTGTTTTTT.

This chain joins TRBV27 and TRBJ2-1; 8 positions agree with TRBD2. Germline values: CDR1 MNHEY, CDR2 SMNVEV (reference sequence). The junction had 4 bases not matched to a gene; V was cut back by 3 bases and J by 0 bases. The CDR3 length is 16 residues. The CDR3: CASSFAGGGSYNEQFF. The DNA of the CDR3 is TGTGCCAGCAGTTTTGCGGGGGGCGGCTCCTACAATGAGCAGTTCTTC.

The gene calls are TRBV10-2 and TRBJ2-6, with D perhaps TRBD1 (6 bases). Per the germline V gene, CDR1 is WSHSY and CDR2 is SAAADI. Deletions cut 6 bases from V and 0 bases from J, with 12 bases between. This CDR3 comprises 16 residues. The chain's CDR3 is CASRDSVYSGANVLTF. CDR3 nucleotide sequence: TGCGCCAGCAGGGACAGTGTCTACTCTGGGGCCAACGTCCTGACTTTC.

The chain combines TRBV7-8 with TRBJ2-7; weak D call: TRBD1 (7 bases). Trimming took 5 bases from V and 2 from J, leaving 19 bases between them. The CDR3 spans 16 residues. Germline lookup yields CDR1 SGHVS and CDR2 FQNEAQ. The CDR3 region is CASSRRRDSWTYEQYF. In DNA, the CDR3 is TGTGCCAGCAGCCGAAGGAGGGACAGTTGGACCTACGAGCAGTACTTC.

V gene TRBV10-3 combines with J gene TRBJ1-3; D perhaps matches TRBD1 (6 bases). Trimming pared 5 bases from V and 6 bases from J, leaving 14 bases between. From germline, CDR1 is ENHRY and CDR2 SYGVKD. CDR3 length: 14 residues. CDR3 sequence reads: CAISQRQEENTIYF. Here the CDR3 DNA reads TGTGCCATCAGTCAAAGACAGGAGGAAAACACCATATATTTT.

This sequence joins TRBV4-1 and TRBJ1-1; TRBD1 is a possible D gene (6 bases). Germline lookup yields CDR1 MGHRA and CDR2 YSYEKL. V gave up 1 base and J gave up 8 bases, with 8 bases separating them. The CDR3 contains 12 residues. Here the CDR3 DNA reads TGCGCCAGCAGCCAAGCTCAGGGGGAAGCTTTCTTT. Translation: CASSQAQGEAFF.

The CDR3 nucleotides are TGTGCCAGCAGCTCCCTCTCCGATAGGGCTGGCTACACCTTC. Its translation is CASSSLSDRAGYTF. The chain is built from TRBV14 and TRBJ1-2; D is unclear. CDR3 length: 14 amino acids. V gave up 5 bases and J gave up 7 bases, with 17 bases separating them. CDR1 and CDR2 from the germline V gene are SGHDN and FVKESK.

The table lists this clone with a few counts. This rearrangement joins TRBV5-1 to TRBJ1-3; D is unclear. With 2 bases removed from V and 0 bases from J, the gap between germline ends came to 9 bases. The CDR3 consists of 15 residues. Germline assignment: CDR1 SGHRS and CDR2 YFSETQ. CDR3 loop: CASSLYRDSGNTIYF. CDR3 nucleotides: TGCGCCAGCAGCTTATACAGAGACTCTGGAAACACCATATATTTT. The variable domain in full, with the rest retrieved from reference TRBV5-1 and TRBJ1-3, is KAGVTQTPRYLIKTRGQQVTLSCSPISGHRSVSWYQQTPGQGLQFLFEYFSETQRNKGNFPGRFSGRQFSNSRSEMNVSTLELGDSALYLCASSLYRDSGNTIYFGEGSWLTVV.

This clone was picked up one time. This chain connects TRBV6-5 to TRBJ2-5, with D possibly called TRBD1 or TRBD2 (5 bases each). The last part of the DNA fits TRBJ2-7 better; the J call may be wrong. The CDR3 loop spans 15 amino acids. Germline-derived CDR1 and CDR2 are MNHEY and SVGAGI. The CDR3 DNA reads TGTGCCAGCGTCTCGGGACGGATAGACTCCTACGAGCAGTACTTC. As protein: CASVSGRIDSYEQYF.

The CDR3 spells CASWDRLFLGYTF. DNA of the CDR3: TGTGCCAGCTGGGACAGACTTTTTCTGGGCTACACCTTC. The chain uses TRBV6-5 and TRBJ1-2, with 7 bases identical to TRBD1. The V and J ends lost 8 bases and 8 bases, in that order; junction bases with no gene match: 11. CDR3 length: 13 amino acids. Per the germline V gene, CDR1 is MNHEY and CDR2 is SVGAGI.

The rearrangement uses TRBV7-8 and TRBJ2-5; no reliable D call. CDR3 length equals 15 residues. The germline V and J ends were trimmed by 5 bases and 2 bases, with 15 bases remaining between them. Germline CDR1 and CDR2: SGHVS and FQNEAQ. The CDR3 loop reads CASSGRWASQETQYF. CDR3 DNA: TGTGCCAGCAGCGGTAGATGGGCCTCTCAAGAGACCCAGTACTTC.

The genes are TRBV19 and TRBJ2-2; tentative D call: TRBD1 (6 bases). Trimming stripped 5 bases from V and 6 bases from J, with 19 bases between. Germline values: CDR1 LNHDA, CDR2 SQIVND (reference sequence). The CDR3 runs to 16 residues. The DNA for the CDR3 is TGTGCCAGTAGTCTCAACAGGGTAGTGATGGCCGGGGAGCTGTTTTTT. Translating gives CASSLNRVVMAGELFF.